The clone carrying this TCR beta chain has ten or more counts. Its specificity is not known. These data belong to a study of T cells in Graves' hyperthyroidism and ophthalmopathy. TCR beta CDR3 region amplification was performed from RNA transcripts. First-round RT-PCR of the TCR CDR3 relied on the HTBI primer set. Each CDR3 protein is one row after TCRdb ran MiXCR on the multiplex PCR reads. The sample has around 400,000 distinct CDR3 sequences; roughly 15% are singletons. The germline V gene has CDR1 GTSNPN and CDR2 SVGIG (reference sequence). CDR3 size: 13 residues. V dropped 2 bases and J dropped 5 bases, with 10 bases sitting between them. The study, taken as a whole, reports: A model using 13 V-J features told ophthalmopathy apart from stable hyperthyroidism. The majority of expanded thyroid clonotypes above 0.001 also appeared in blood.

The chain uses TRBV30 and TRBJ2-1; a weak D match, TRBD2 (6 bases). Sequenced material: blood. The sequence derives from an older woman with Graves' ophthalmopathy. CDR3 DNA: TGTGCCTGGAGTTCCCGGAGGGACAATGAGCAGTTCTTC. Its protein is CAWSSRRDNEQFF.